This is a list of T cell receptor beta chains from one sample in a study of identical twins. TCRdb processed the 5' RACE reads anew with MiXCR; each CDR3 protein has one entry. Among nearly 650,000 distinct CDR3 sequences listed, around 7.5% were seen once. These data are also associated with another study on yellow fever vaccine responses in identical twins.

The sample consisted of PBMCs. Source of these receptors: a woman between 18 and 29 years old in good health. Both conserved end residues are part of each CDR3.

V gene	J gene	CDR3 protein
TRBV12-3/TRBV12-4	TRBJ2-1	CASTPPLRTSGYNEQFF
TRBV29-1	TRBJ1-4	CSVPRGRWNEKLFF
TRBV23-1	TRBJ2-2	CASSQSSGYGTGELFF
TRBV9	TRBJ2-7	CASSVGRIPYEQYF
TRBV6-5	TRBJ2-5	CASSSSGLAEETQYF
TRBV2	TRBJ2-4	CASSEVASGAKNIQYF
TRBV4-1	TRBJ2-7	CASSQAGFLYF
TRBV29-1	TRBJ2-1	CSGIQIEQFF
TRBV27	TRBJ2-3	CASSLSLRLVGPDTQYF
TRBV5-1	TRBJ2-5	CASSWGKDRGQETQYF
TRBV20-1	TRBJ2-3	CSASTGGGATDTQYF
TRBV5-1	TRBJ2-7	CASSLWGDGSYEQYF
TRBV6-2/TRBV6-3	TRBJ2-4	CASSYTPTSGGRYIQYF
TRBV20-1	TRBJ2-1	CSASKGEANEQFF
TRBV6-1	TRBJ2-5	CASKISGTGSETQYF
TRBV15	TRBJ2-2	CATSELHARGGTGELFF
TRBV29-1	TRBJ2-3	CSVEDRLAGGPSTSTDTQYF
TRBV11-2	TRBJ2-7	CASSLTGTSASYEQYF
TRBV3-1	TRBJ2-1	CASRIETGGLNEQFF
TRBV28	TRBJ1-1	CASSDRQGVNTEAFF
TRBV29-1	TRBJ1-2	CSVEGQAKANYGYTF
TRBV6-5	TRBJ2-7	CASSYRTAYEQYF
TRBV12-3/TRBV12-4	TRBJ2-1	CASSFRDPGNEQFF
TRBV20-1	TRBJ2-7	CSAQKQGQGAYEQYF
TRBV5-1	TRBJ2-1	CASSSSVHNEQFF
TRBV24-1	TRBJ2-1	CATSAHRPGNNEQFF
TRBV6-5	TRBJ1-2	CASSWTNLYGYTF
TRBV28	TRBJ2-1	CASSFRGFGSYNEQFF
TRBV4-1	TRBJ1-1	CASSHRNVGREGTEAFF
TRBV24-1	TRBJ2-3	CATSETGTSRSDTQYF
TRBV5-1	TRBJ2-3	CASSLDGSTDTQYF
TRBV7-9	TRBJ1-2	CASSLSAQGGYGYTF
TRBV20-1	TRBJ2-2	CSARVFPGLAAGELFF
TRBV20-1	TRBJ2-1	CSAGRSYNEQFF
TRBV28	TRBJ2-7	CASSFSRTGGYEQYF
TRBV5-1	TRBJ2-7	CASRTMGGPSRQYF
TRBV28	TRBJ2-3	CASSTSGTGVGKTQYF
TRBV10-3	TRBJ2-1	CAISDMGWDEQFF
TRBV7-6	TRBJ1-4	CASSFRGNEKLFF
TRBV10-3	TRBJ2-6	CAISSRTGGISGANVLTF
TRBV29-1	TRBJ2-7	CSVDLWQGATYEQYF
TRBV20-1	TRBJ2-7	CSASRNRGLYEQYF
TRBV11-2	TRBJ1-1	CASSREGFTEAFF
TRBV28	TRBJ2-2	CASPPAGGPTGELFF
TRBV7-2	TRBJ1-1	CASSLMDRGLNTEAFF
TRBV7-9	TRBJ2-7	CASSSGTSGRSSYEQYF
TRBV7-9	TRBJ2-3	CASSPGTTLEADTQYF